These 21 T cell receptor beta chains came from one sample sequenced in a study of Ad26.COV2.S vaccination and SARS-CoV-2 variants. TCRdb keeps only in-frame clones here, not all; method: immunoSEQ multiplex PCR. The sample lists hundreds of thousands of clones; around 89% were seen once. Treatment noted: 19 received Ad26.COV2.S at low or high dose, single or two shots; five or six received placebo; per-sample allocation not given. Sampling happened 63 days after the first vaccine or placebo injection. The material was peripheral blood, obtained in a trial of Ad26.COV2.S vaccine versus placebo. The receptors shown here come from a person between 18 and 60 years old who received the Ad26.COV2.S COVID-19 vaccine or a placebo.

The V gene is TRBV6-6, the J gene TRBJ2-7, with TRBD2 matching over 8 bases. After removal of 9 bases from V and 4 bases from J, the junction contained 8 bases not matched to a gene. The CDR3 runs 13 residues. Germline CDR1 reads MNHNY; CDR2 reads SVGAGI (reference sequence). The CDR3 region has the DNA TGTGCCAGTAGGCTAGCGGGTCGGTACGAGCAGTACTTC. Its translation: CASRLAGRYEQYF.

For this clone: Possible read error: a much larger clone is one base away. This chain uses TRBV18 with TRBJ1-1; 11 nucleotides line up with TRBD1. The trim removed 8 bases at V and 4 bases at J, leaving 0 bases unmatched. Germline loops: CDR1 KGHSH, CDR2 LQKENI. This CDR3 has 12 residues. The CDR3: CASGTGGTEAFF. Written as DNA, the CDR3 is TGTGCCAGCGGGACAGGGGGCACTGAAGCTTTCTTT.

V is TRBV7-2 and J is TRBJ1-5, with 7 bases aligning to TRBD1. V lost 4 bases to trimming and J lost 7 bases; unmatched junction nucleotides: 4. The length of the CDR3 is 13 residues. Germline lookup yields CDR1 SGHTA and CDR2 FQGNSA. The CDR3 protein is CASSYRGEQPQHF. CDR3 coding DNA: TGTGCCAGCAGCTACAGGGGAGAACAGCCCCAGCATTTT.

CDR3 sequence reads: CASSPRDRGGSYEQYF. The CDR3 nucleotides are TGTGCCAGCTCACCCCGGGACAGGGGGGGCTCCTACGAGCAGTACTTC. The chain couples TRBV18 to TRBJ2-7; 11 bases match TRBD1. Germline CDR1 reads KGHSH; CDR2 reads LQKENI. CDR3 size: 16 residues. The J segment lost 0 bases and the V segment lost 3 bases, leaving 4 bases of the junction unmatched.

V usage is TRBV19 and J usage is TRBJ2-1; a weak D match, TRBD2 (7 bases). The V gene lost 6 bases and the J gene lost 7 bases, with 13 bases spanning the gap. Looked up from germline, CDR1 is LNHDA and CDR2 is SQIVND (reference sequence). This CDR3 spans 13 amino acids. This chain's CDR3 is CASRIRGANEQFF. The CDR3 DNA follows: TGTGCCAGTAGGATTCGGGGGGCAAATGAGCAGTTCTTC. The full variable domain, its missing parts supplied by reference TRBV19 and TRBJ2-1, is DGGITQSPKYLFRKEGQNVTLSCEQNLNHDAMYWYRQDPGQGLRLIYYSQIVNDFQKGDIAEGYSVSREKKESFPLTVTSAQKNPTAFYLCASRIRGANEQFFGPGTRLTVL.

This chain uses TRBV12-3 or TRBV12-4 with TRBJ2-3; D could derive from TRBD1 or TRBD2 (6 bases each). V shed 5 bases and J shed 3 bases, with 9 bases lying between them. The CDR3 length is 13 residues. Here the CDR3 DNA reads TGTGCCAGCAGTAGGAGGGGGACAGATACGCAGTATTTT. Encoded protein: CASSRRGTDTQYF.

The chain is built from TRBV18 and TRBJ2-7, with TRBD1 matching 7 bases. Germline CDR1 reads KGHSH; CDR2 reads LQKENI. The CDR3 sequence is 21 residues long. V shed 2 bases, J shed 5 bases, and the junction held 27 bases outside the gene matches. This chain's CDR3 is CASSPARQGRGRTPYYDEQYF. In nucleotides, the CDR3 is TGTGCCAGCTCACCAGCGCGACAGGGCCGGGGCAGAACTCCCTACTACGACGAGCAGTACTTC.

The rearrangement links TRBV30 to TRBJ1-1, with D uncertain. Looked up from germline, CDR1 is GTSNPN and CDR2 is SVGIG (reference sequence). V gave up 2 bases and J gave up 0 bases, with 16 bases separating them. This CDR3 region has 16 residues. The CDR3 DNA reads TGTGCCTGGAGTCGGGGAAAGGGCAAAATGAACACTGAAGCTTTCTTT. Its translation is CAWSRGKGKMNTEAFF.

J is TRBJ1-1 and V is TRBV9; D ambiguous. The CDR3 has 14 residues. Trimming pared 1 base from V and 8 bases from J, leaving 15 bases between. CDR1 and CDR2 from the germline V gene are SGDLS and YYNGEE. The DNA of the CDR3 is TGTGCCAGCAGCGTAACCCCCCCTCCCTCGGAAGCTTTCTTT. It yields the protein CASSVTPPPSEAFF. The variable domain in full, with the rest retrieved from reference TRBV9 and TRBJ1-1, is DSGVTQTPKHLITATGQRVTLRCSPRSGDLSVYWYQQSLDQGLQFLIQYYNGEERAKGNILERFSAQQFPDLHSELNLSSLELGDSALYFCASSVTPPPSEAFFGQGTRLTVV.

This clone is a singleton in its sample. The chain is built from TRBV19 and TRBJ2-7; 8 nucleotides match TRBD1. The CDR3 has 15 residues. Germline V gives CDR1 LNHDA, CDR2 SQIVND (reference sequence). V dropped 1 base and J dropped 3; count of bases not matched to a gene: 5. DNA for the CDR3: TGTGCCAGTAGTATAGGACAGGGGAACCTCTACGAGCAGTACTTC. Protein product: CASSIGQGNLYEQYF.

This clone was seen only once. The chain carries TRBV13 and TRBJ2-5, with D perhaps matching TRBD2 (6 bases). Germline CDR1 is PRHDT and CDR2 is FYEKMQ (reference sequence). V dropped 1 base and J dropped 5 bases, with 11 bases sitting between them. CDR3 length equals 14 residues. CDR3 in DNA: TGTGCCAGCAGCTTAGCGGGAGTATTGGAGACCCAGTACTTC. Residues: CASSLAGVLETQYF. The whole variable domain, filled in from reference TRBV13 and TRBJ2-5, reads AAGVIQSPRHLIKEKRETATLKCYPIPRHDTVYWYQQGPGQDPQFLISFYEKMQSDKGSIPDRFSAQQFSDYHSELNMSSLELGDSALYFCASSLAGVLETQYFGPGTRLLVL.

This clone has only one observation. The same CDR3 also results from other DNA sequences found in this sample. The gene calls are TRBV6-5 and TRBJ1-1; D ambiguous. V was clipped by 5 bases and J by 3 bases, with 10 bases between them. The germline gives CDR1 MNHEY, CDR2 SVGAGI. The CDR3 totals 13 residues. The CDR3 region has the DNA TGTGCCAGCAGTAGGCCGGGCTACACTGAAGCTTTCTTT. This encodes CASSRPGYTEAFF.

This chain links TRBV18 with TRBJ2-7; D possibly corresponds to TRBD2 (6 bases). The CDR3 length is 15 residues. Germline CDR1 and CDR2: KGHSH and LQKENI. V lost 0 bases and J 2 bases, leaving 11 bases between the germline ends. In DNA, the CDR3 is TGTGCCAGCTCACCACCCATGCGGGAAACCTACGAGCAGTACTTC. Translation gives CASSPPMRETYEQYF.

The chain employs TRBV2 and TRBJ1-5, with TRBD1 identical over 7 bases. The germline gives CDR1 SNHLY, CDR2 FYNNEI. Unmatched junction bases numbered 6, after V lost 6 bases and J lost 4 bases. CDR3 length: 14 residues. CDR3 sequence reads: CASRLTGVNQPQHF. The CDR3 DNA is TGTGCCAGCAGGCTAACAGGGGTTAATCAGCCCCAGCATTTT.

For the CDR3, the DNA is TGTGCCAGCAGCTCCTTTAGCGGGGGGAGCTCCTACGAGCAGTACTTC. Its protein product is CASSSFSGGSSYEQYF. This chain uses TRBV5-4 with TRBJ2-7, with 10 nucleotides matching TRBD2. This CDR3 contains 16 residues. The V gene's germline CDR1 is SGHNT and CDR2 YYREEE (reference sequence). Trimming removed 3 bases from V and 0 bases from J; junction bases left unmatched: 6.

The rearrangement links TRBV6-6 to TRBJ1-5; possibly TRBD1 for D (5 bases). The V gene lost 6 bases and the J gene lost 1 base, with 10 bases spanning the gap. This CDR3 has 14 amino acids. Germline V CDR1 and CDR2: MNHNY, SVGAGI (reference sequence). CDR3 amino acids: CASRKTASNQPQHF. CDR3 DNA sequence: TGTGCCAGCAGGAAGACAGCGAGCAATCAGCCCCAGCATTTT.

This clone has a handful of counts. The CDR3 here is CASSPQPDQPQHF. The CDR3 DNA is TGTGCCAGCTCACCGCAGCCTGATCAGCCCCAGCATTTT. The V call is TRBV18, the J call TRBJ1-5; the D is unclear. This CDR3 has 13 residues. The V end lost 3 bases, the J end lost 5 bases, and 8 bases lay between the germline ends. Germline V CDR1 and CDR2: KGHSH, LQKENI.

The chain has TRBV4-2 and TRBJ2-3, with a possible D match to TRBD2 (6 bases). This CDR3 region has 16 residues. Trimming took 1 base from V and 5 from J, leaving 16 bases between them. Germline loops: CDR1 LGHNA, CDR2 YNFKEQ. The CDR3 bases are TGTGCCAGCAGCCAAGTCAGGCGGGGAGCGGGAGATACGCAGTATTTT. This gives the protein CASSQVRRGAGDTQYF.

CDR3 region: CATEDGGAGTDTQYF. CDR3 sequence (DNA): TGTGCCACCGAGGATGGGGGGGCGGGGACAGATACGCAGTATTTT. The V and J genes are TRBV19 and TRBJ2-3; possibly TRBD2 for D (7 bases). V lost 10 bases, J lost 3 bases, and 20 bases lay in between. The CDR3 covers 15 residues. Germline values: CDR1 LNHDA, CDR2 SQIVND (reference sequence).

The chain couples TRBV7-9 to TRBJ2-7, with TRBD1 matching 8 bases. The CDR3 is made up of 15 amino acids. The germline gives CDR1 SEHNR, CDR2 FQNEAQ (reference sequence). Losses at the gene ends were 1 base for V and 2 bases for J; bases not matched to a gene: 4. In DNA, the CDR3 is TGTGCCAGCAGCTTAGATGGGACAGGCCCCTACGAGCAGTACTTC. Protein: CASSLDGTGPYEQYF.

V and J are TRBV2 and TRBJ2-2; 7 nucleotides agree with TRBD2. In germline, CDR1 is SNHLY, CDR2 FYNNEI. The trim removed 11 bases at V and 6 bases at J, leaving 15 bases unmatched. This CDR3 region has 15 residues. The CDR3 sequence: CAGGRGLPAPGELFF. The CDR3 DNA reads TGTGCCGGGGGACGGGGACTACCGGCCCCCGGGGAGCTGTTTTTT.